Listed below are T cell receptor beta chains from one sample, sequenced in a study of Graves' ophthalmopathy and Graves' hyperthyroidism. From the multiplex PCR reads, TCRdb called clonotypes with MiXCR, one entry per CDR3 protein. The top ten hold 2.4% of the sample, which has about 390,000 distinct CDR3 sequences, 17% seen once. What was sequenced was peripheral blood. These receptors were obtained from an adult woman with stable Graves' hyperthyroidism. Both conserved end residues are part of each CDR3. Each record gives: V gene, CDR3 length, clone size, D gene, J gene, CDR3 protein, CDR3 DNA. The D gene is left open where the match is weak. Size tells how often a clone was seen (once, few, many) or the class of an expanded clone, and some rows leave it out.

V: TRBV6-2/TRBV6-3; length: 17; size: many; D: TRBD1; J: TRBJ2-6; CDR3: CASSPPRGLTGANVLTF; DNA: TGTGCCAGCAGTCCCCCCAGGGGGTTGACTGGGGCCAACGTCCTGACTTTC
V: TRBV19; length: 16; size: NA; D: TRBD1; J: TRBJ1-2; CDR3: CASTPHRDRTNYGYTF; DNA: TGTGCCAGTACCCCACACCGGGACAGGACAAACTATGGCTACACCTTC
V: TRBV6-1; length: 15; size: many; D: TRBD1; J: TRBJ1-5; CDR3: CASSIQGGLNQPQHF; DNA: TGTGCCAGCAGCATACAGGGGGGTCTTAATCAGCCCCAGCATTTT
V: TRBV6-1; length: 14; size: many; D: TRBD1; J: TRBJ1-1; CDR3: CASIPTGGYTEAFF; DNA: TGTGCCAGCATTCCGACAGGGGGCTACACTGAAGCTTTCTTT
V: TRBV27; length: 14; size: many; D: NA; J: TRBJ1-1; CDR3: CASSLGGGLGEAFF; DNA: TGTGCCAGCAGTTTAGGCGGGGGCTTGGGTGAAGCTTTCTTT
V: TRBV6-1; length: 14; size: many; D: NA; J: TRBJ2-7; CDR3: CASGGTQGSNEQYF; DNA: TGTGCCAGCGGTGGGACGCAGGGATCGAACGAGCAGTACTTC
V: TRBV4-3; length: 13; size: many; D: TRBD1; J: TRBJ1-1; CDR3: CASSPGGGAGAFF; DNA: TGCGCCAGCAGCCCAGGAGGGGGCGCCGGAGCTTTCTTT
V: TRBV12-3/TRBV12-4; length: 14; size: many; D: TRBD1; J: TRBJ1-2; CDR3: CASSSTGGIYGYTF; DNA: TGTGCCAGCAGTTCGACAGGGGGAATCTATGGCTACACCTTC
V: TRBV29-1; length: 15; size: many; D: NA; J: TRBJ2-7; CDR3: CSVEDHRGGPYEQYF; DNA: TGCAGCGTTGAAGATCATAGGGGGGGACCCTACGAGCAGTACTTC
V: TRBV19; length: 14; size: many; D: TRBD1; J: TRBJ1-2; CDR3: CAVAGGLMNYGYTF; DNA: TGTGCCGTCGCAGGGGGGTTGATGAACTATGGCTACACCTTC
V: TRBV6-5; length: 16; size: NA; D: TRBD2; J: TRBJ2-7; CDR3: CASSYPGLAGNYEQYF; DNA: TGTGCCAGCAGTTACCCGGGACTAGCGGGTAACTACGAGCAGTACTTC
V: TRBV12-3/TRBV12-4; length: 14; size: many; D: TRBD2; J: TRBJ2-3; CDR3: CASTPGLAGVTQYF; DNA: TGTGCCAGCACCCCGGGGCTAGCGGGAGTTACGCAGTATTTT
V: TRBV15; length: 17; size: NA; D: TRBD2; J: TRBJ2-3; CDR3: CATSRGEIAGGTDTQYF; DNA: TGTGCCACCAGCAGAGGTGAAATAGCGGGAGGTACAGATACGCAGTATTTT
V: TRBV7-9; length: 15; size: many; D: NA; J: TRBJ1-3; CDR3: CASSLRQFSGNTIYF; DNA: TGTGCCAGCAGCTTAAGACAGTTCTCTGGAAACACCATATATTTT
V: TRBV6-1; length: 13; size: NA; D: NA; J: TRBJ1-5; CDR3: CASSVGQHQPQHF; DNA: TGTGCCAGCAGTGTCGGACAGCATCAGCCCCAGCATTTT
V: TRBV3-1; length: 15; size: NA; D: TRBD1; J: TRBJ2-7; CDR3: CASRAGQGPNYEQYF; DNA: TGTGCCAGCAGGGCGGGACAGGGACCCAACTACGAGCAGTACTTC
V: TRBV7-2; length: 11; size: many; D: NA; J: TRBJ2-5; CDR3: CASSHRETQYF; DNA: TGTGCCAGCAGCCACAGGGAGACCCAGTACTTC
V: TRBV7-9; length: 18; size: many; D: TRBD2; J: TRBJ2-5; CDR3: CASSLVVHQRGLGETQYF; DNA: TGTGCCAGCAGCTTAGTGGTTCACCAGCGGGGGTTGGGCGAGACCCAGTACTTC
V: TRBV20-1; length: 16; size: few; D: NA; J: TRBJ2-5; CDR3: CSARDFTRGQQETQYF; DNA: TGCAGTGCTAGAGATTTCACGCGGGGACAGCAAGAGACCCAGTACTTC
V: TRBV7-2; length: 15; size: many; D: TRBD2; J: TRBJ2-7; CDR3: CASSLSSGIGYEQYF; DNA: TGTGCCAGCAGCTTGAGTAGCGGGATCGGCTACGAGCAGTACTTC
V: TRBV12-3/TRBV12-4; length: 14; size: many; D: NA; J: TRBJ1-6; CDR3: CASSPRDSNSPLHF; DNA: TGTGCCAGCAGCCCCCGAGACAGTAATTCACCCCTCCACTTT
V: TRBV27; length: 16; size: many; D: NA; J: TRBJ2-7; CDR3: CASSNIQGTGLDEQYF; DNA: TGTGCCAGCAGCAACATACAGGGCACAGGTCTGGACGAGCAGTACTTC
V: TRBV27; length: 13; size: many; D: NA; J: TRBJ1-1; CDR3: CASSMRTDTEAFF; DNA: TGTGCCAGCAGTATGAGGACGGACACTGAAGCTTTCTTT
V: TRBV10-1; length: 14; size: many; D: TRBD1; J: TRBJ2-5; CDR3: CASNFRDRQETQYF; DNA: TGCGCCAGCAATTTCCGGGACAGGCAAGAGACCCAGTACTTC
V: TRBV4-1; length: 16; size: many; D: NA; J: TRBJ2-7; CDR3: CASSQDSWEANYEQYF; DNA: TGCGCCAGCAGCCAAGATTCTTGGGAGGCGAACTACGAGCAGTACTTC
V: TRBV5-6; length: 17; size: many; D: NA; J: TRBJ1-6; CDR3: CASSSTTGYSYNSPLHF; DNA: TGTGCCAGCAGCTCAACAACAGGGTACTCCTATAATTCACCCCTCCACTTT
V: TRBV12-3/TRBV12-4; length: 13; size: NA; D: NA; J: TRBJ2-5; CDR3: CASSLNSEETQYF; DNA: TGTGCCAGCAGCCTCAATTCGGAAGAGACCCAGTACTTC
V: TRBV4-1; length: 13; size: many; D: NA; J: TRBJ1-5; CDR3: CASSGTGRQPQHF; DNA: TGCGCCAGCAGCGGTACTGGACGTCAGCCCCAGCATTTT
V: TRBV2; length: 12; size: NA; D: NA; J: TRBJ2-5; CDR3: CAIRRDEETQYF; DNA: TGTGCCATTCGGAGGGACGAAGAGACCCAGTACTTC
V: TRBV19; length: 16; size: many; D: TRBD2; J: TRBJ2-7; CDR3: CASSASGSALSYEQYF; DNA: TGTGCCAGTAGTGCTAGCGGGAGCGCCCTTTCCTACGAGCAGTACTTC
V: TRBV6-1; length: 14; size: NA; D: TRBD1; J: TRBJ1-5; CDR3: CATRLQGFHQPQHF; DNA: TGTGCCACTCGCCTACAGGGGTTCCATCAGCCCCAGCATTTT
V: TRBV12-3/TRBV12-4; length: 12; size: once; D: TRBD1; J: TRBJ1-2; CDR3: CASSSPTGDCTF; DNA: TGTGCCAGCAGTTCCCCGACAGGGGATTGCACCTTC
V: TRBV11-1; length: 13; size: NA; D: NA; J: TRBJ1-1; CDR3: CASSQDSYTEAFF; DNA: TGCGCCAGCAGCCAGGACAGTTACACTGAAGCTTTCTTT